What follows is one TCR beta chain and its context. Its antigen is not known. Researchers amplified the TCR beta CDR3 regions from RNA transcripts. First-round RT-PCR of the TCR CDR3 relied on the HTBI primer set. From the multiplex PCR reads, TCRdb called clonotypes with MiXCR, one entry per CDR3 protein. In the table there are 350,000 or so distinct CDR3 sequences, 18% of which are singletons. Each diagnosis drew on symptoms, thyroxine, TRAb, thyroid ultrasound and orbital computed tomography findings. From 10 ml of fresh peripheral blood, PBMCs were isolated. This entry comes from a study of T cells in Graves' hyperthyroidism and ophthalmopathy. General study findings and limits: Most clonotypes expanded in thyroid above 0.001 were likewise present in blood.

CDR1 and CDR2 (germline): GTSNPN, SVGIG (reference sequence). The CDR3 runs to 15 residues. Deletions cut 3 bases from V and 4 bases from J, with 19 bases between. The sequence was obtained from a woman between 35 and 50 years old with Graves' ophthalmopathy. Sequencing input: blood. The gene calls are TRBV30 and TRBJ2-7, with a tentative D call TRBD2 (6 bases). CDR3 nucleotide sequence: TGTGCCTGGAGGCCTGGGGCTAGCGTCGGGTACGAGCAGTACTTC. Protein product: CAWRPGASVGYEQYF.